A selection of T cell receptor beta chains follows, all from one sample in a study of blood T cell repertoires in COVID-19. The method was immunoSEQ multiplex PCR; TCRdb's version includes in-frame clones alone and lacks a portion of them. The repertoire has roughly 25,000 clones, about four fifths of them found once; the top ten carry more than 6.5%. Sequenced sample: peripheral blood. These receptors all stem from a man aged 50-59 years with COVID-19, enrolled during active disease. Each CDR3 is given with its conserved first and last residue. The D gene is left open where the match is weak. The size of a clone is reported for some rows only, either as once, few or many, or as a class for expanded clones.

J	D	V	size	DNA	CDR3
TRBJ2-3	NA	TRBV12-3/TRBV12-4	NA	TGTGCCAGCAGTTTTCTCACAGATACGCAGTATTTT	CASSFLTDTQYF
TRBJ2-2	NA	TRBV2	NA	TGTGCCAGCAGTGAAGCAGGGGGAAACACCGGGGAGCTGTTTTTT	CASSEAGGNTGELFF
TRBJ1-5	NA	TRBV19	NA	TGTGCCAGTACCACGAGGGAGGGGGGCAATCAGCCCCAGCATTTT	CASTTREGGNQPQHF
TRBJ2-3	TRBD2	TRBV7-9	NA	TGTGCCAGCAGCCCCGGGACTAGCGGCTCAGATACGCAGTATTTT	CASSPGTSGSDTQYF
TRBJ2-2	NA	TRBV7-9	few	TGTGCCAGCACCCCGACGGGGGCCGGGGAGCTGTTTTTT	CASTPTGAGELFF
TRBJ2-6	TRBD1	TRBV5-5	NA	TGTGCCAGCAGCCTACAGGGGTCTGGGGCCAACGTCCTGACTTTC	CASSLQGSGANVLTF
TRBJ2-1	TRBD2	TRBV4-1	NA	TGCGCCAGCAGCCAAGCTGGACTAGCGGGAAATGAGCAGTTCTTC	CASSQAGLAGNEQFF
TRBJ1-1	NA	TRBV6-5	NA	TGTGCCAGCACAGAGACAGGACAGAACACTGAAGCTTTCTTT	CASTETGQNTEAFF
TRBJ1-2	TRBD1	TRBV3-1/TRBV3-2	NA	TGTGCCAGCAGCTGGTGGACAGGGGGTAATGGCTACACCTTC	CASSWWTGGNGYTF
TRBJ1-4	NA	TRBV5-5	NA	TGTGCCAGCAGCCATTCTTCGGTATCGTCAACTAATGAAAAACTGTTTTTT	CASSHSSVSSTNEKLFF
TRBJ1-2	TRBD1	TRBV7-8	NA	TGTGCCAGCAGCTTAGGGTTACTTCGGACAGGCAGGGGCTATGGCTACACCTTC	CASSLGLLRTGRGYGYTF
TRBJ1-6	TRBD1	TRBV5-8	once	TGTGCCAGCAGCTACGGGACAGGGGTCGATTCACCCCTCCACTTT	CASSYGTGVDSPLHF
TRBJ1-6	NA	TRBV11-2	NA	TGTGCCAGCAGCCCGCGAGAGTTACTACCCCTCCACTTT	CASSPRELLPLHF
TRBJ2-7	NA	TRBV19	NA	TGTGCCAGTAGTACCCAGGCAAACCCCTACGAGCAGTACTTC	CASSTQANPYEQYF
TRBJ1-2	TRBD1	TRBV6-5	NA	TGTGCCAGCAGACCTGACAGGGGCCGTGGCTACACCTTC	CASRPDRGRGYTF
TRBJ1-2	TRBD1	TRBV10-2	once	TGCGCCAGCAGTGAGCCAACAACCGGGACAGGGACGCCCAAAGAAGGCTACACCTTC	CASSEPTTGTGTPKEGYTF
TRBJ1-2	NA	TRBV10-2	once	TGCGCCAGCAGTGGAGCGTCGGTGTCACACTATGGCTACACCTTC	CASSGASVSHYGYTF
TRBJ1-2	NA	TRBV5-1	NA	TGCGCCAGCAGGTCACAGCGTAGGGAGGATGGCTACACCTTC	CASRSQRREDGYTF
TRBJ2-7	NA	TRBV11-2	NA	TGTGCCAGCAGCTTAGCGTTATACTACGAGCAGTACTTC	CASSLALYYEQYF
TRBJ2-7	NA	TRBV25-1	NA	TGTGCCAGCAGTGGCGAGGACTCCGTTGAGCAGTACTTC	CASSGEDSVEQYF
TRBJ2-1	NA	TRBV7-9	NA	TGTGCCAGCAGCCCACCGGGATCCAAAGGGAATGAGCAGTTCTTC	CASSPPGSKGNEQFF
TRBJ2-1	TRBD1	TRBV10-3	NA	TGTGCCATCAGTGGCCCGGGACAGGGACCGAGCTCCTACAATGAGCAGTTCTTC	CAISGPGQGPSSYNEQFF
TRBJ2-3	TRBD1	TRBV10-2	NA	TGCGCCAGCCGACAGGGTAGTGTATTAGATACGCAGTATTTT	CASRQGSVLDTQYF
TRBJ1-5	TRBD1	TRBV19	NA	TGTGCCAGTACTTCGCCGGGACAGGGTGGTAATCAGCCCCAGCATTTT	CASTSPGQGGNQPQHF
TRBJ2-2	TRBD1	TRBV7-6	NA	TGTGCCAGCAGCCGTGACAGGGGCGACACCGGGGAGCTGTTTTTT	CASSRDRGDTGELFF
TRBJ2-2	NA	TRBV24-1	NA	TGTGCCACCAGTGATCTGGGACTCCCGAACACCGGGGAGCTGTTTTTT	CATSDLGLPNTGELFF
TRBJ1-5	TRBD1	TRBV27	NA	TGTGCCAGCAGAATAAGCAGGGGGGACAATCAGCCCCAGCATTTT	CASRISRGDNQPQHF
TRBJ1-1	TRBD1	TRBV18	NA	TGTGCCAGCTCACCAATAACAGGGGGCACCACTGAAGCTTTCTTT	CASSPITGGTTEAFF
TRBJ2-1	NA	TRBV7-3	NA	TGTGCCAGCAGCCTGGGGGGTGGCGACAATGAGCAGTTCTTC	CASSLGGGDNEQFF
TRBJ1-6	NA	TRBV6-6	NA	TGTGCCAGCAGCCCCAGCAGGGCTAATTCACCCCTCCACTTT	CASSPSRANSPLHF
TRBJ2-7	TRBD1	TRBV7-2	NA	TGTGCCAGCAGCCCACAGGGGGCGGGATACGAGCAGTACTTC	CASSPQGAGYEQYF
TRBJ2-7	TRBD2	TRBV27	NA	TGTGCCAGCAGTCTTAAGCGGGACCCCTCCTACGAGCAGTACTTC	CASSLKRDPSYEQYF
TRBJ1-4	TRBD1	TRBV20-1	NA	TGCAGTGCTAACAGGGGTGAAAAACTGTTTTTT	CSANRGEKLFF
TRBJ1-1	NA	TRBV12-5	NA	TGTGCTAGTGGTTTGGTATTTAGGCGGGAAACTGAAGCTTTCTTT	CASGLVFRRETEAFF
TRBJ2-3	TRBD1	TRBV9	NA	TGTGCCAGCAGCGCCACAGGGGGGTACACAGATACGCAGTATTTT	CASSATGGYTDTQYF
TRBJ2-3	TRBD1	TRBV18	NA	TGTGCCAGCTCACCACTAAGACAGGGGAGGACCACAGATACGCAGTATTTT	CASSPLRQGRTTDTQYF
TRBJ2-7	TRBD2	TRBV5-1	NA	TGCGCCAGCAGCCACACAACTAGCGGGGGGGCGAAAGAGCAGTACTTC	CASSHTTSGGAKEQYF
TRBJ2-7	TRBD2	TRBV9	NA	TGTGCCAGCAGCGTAGAGGCAAGGCTAGCGGGAGCCCCCTACGAGCAGTACTTC	CASSVEARLAGAPYEQYF
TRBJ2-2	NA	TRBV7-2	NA	TGTGCCAGCAGCTTAGCGAGCAACACCGGGGAGCTGTTTTTT	CASSLASNTGELFF
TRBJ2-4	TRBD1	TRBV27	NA	TGTGCCAGCAGTTTAGCTGGACAGGGAAGGAACATTCAGTACTTC	CASSLAGQGRNIQYF
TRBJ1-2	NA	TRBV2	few	TGTGCCAGCAGCGCTCAGGGGCTCTATGGCTACACCTTC	CASSAQGLYGYTF
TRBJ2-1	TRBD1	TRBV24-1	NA	TGTGCCACCAGGAGGACAGGCGCCAGGGATGAGCAGTTCTTC	CATRRTGARDEQFF
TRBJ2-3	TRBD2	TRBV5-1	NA	TGCGCCAGCAGCTTGGTCGGGGGGACTGCAGATACGCAGTATTTT	CASSLVGGTADTQYF
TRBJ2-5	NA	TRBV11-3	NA	TGTGCCAGCAGGGGGGCGGGTAGGGCCCAAGAGACCCAGTACTTC	CASRGAGRAQETQYF
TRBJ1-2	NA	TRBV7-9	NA	TGTGCCAGCAGCGCCTTACAGGCTAACTATGGCTACACCTTC	CASSALQANYGYTF